What follows are 10 T cell receptor beta chains derived from one specimen sequenced in a study of shared clonotypes between healthy human individuals. Naive-designated CD8 cells lacked CD45RO, were positively enriched for CCR7, and omitted terminally differentiated effector memory CD45RA+ cells. Libraries were prepared by immunoSEQ multiplex PCR; TCRdb keeps only in-frame clonotypes and omits some of them. The sample lists around 1,900,000 clones; roughly 95% were seen once. Sequenced input: naive CD8+ T cells from PBMCs. Source of these receptors: a man between 18 and 35 years old in good health. Some clones in this sample may be carry-over from other donors' samples.

This clone was seen a single time. This chain connects TRBV21-1 to TRBJ2-5; no DNA check was done on the table's D call, TRBD2. TRBV21-1 is reported as a pseudogene. This CDR3 spans 14 amino acids. In nucleotides, the CDR3 is TGTGCCAGGTGGAGCGAGTGGGGGGAGGAGACCCAGTACTTC. It specifies CARWSEWGEETQYF.

This chain connects TRBV9 to TRBJ1-2; D might be TRBD1 (5 bases). CDR1 SGDLS and CDR2 YYNGEE come from the germline V gene. The CDR3 is 14 residues long. Trimming removed 3 bases at V and 8 bases at J, with 17 bases between. CDR3 region: CASSEGQSSGGYTF. DNA of the CDR3: TGTGCCAGCAGCGAGGGGCAATCCTCGGGGGGCTACACCTTC.

The chain has TRBV9 and TRBJ1-2; TRBD1 matches at 9 bases. V was pared by 5 bases and J by 7 bases, with 0 bases of the junction left unmatched. The CDR3 is made up of 11 amino acids. Germline CDR1 SGDLS, CDR2 YYNGEE. CDR3 sequence: CASRGQGGYTF. The CDR3 region has the DNA TGTGCCAGCAGGGGACAGGGTGGCTACACCTTC.

V and J are TRBV7-2 and TRBJ2-1, with 12 bases fitting TRBD2. The CDR3 is 14 amino acids. CDR1 is SGHTA, CDR2 FQGNSA, per germline. The V segment lost 6 bases and the J segment 11 bases; nucleotides outside the gene matches: 8. This CDR3 is CASRYLTSGSKQFF. The CDR3 DNA is TGTGCCAGCAGGTACTTGACTAGCGGGAGTAAGCAGTTCTTC. Combining the CDR3 with reference TRBV7-2 and TRBJ2-1 gives the whole variable domain GAGVSQSPSNKVTEKGKDVELRCDPISGHTALYWYRQSLGQGLEFLIYFQGNSAPDKSGLPSDRFSAERTGGSVSTLTIQRTQQEDSAVYLCASRYLTSGSKQFFGPGTRLTVL.

V and J are TRBV28 and TRBJ2-5, with D unclear. The CDR3 totals 15 residues. From germline, CDR1 is MDHEN and CDR2 SYDVKM. Trimming removed 2 bases from V and 0 bases from J, with 10 bases in between. This chain's CDR3 is CASSLRGVNQETQYF. The CDR3, as DNA: TGTGCCAGCAGTTTAAGAGGAGTCAACCAAGAGACCCAGTACTTC.

This rearrangement joins TRBV7-9 to TRBJ1-5; no firm D call. The germline V and J ends were trimmed by 1 base and 4 bases, with 8 bases remaining between them. Germline-derived CDR1 and CDR2 are SEHNR and FQNEAQ (reference sequence). The CDR3 is 14 amino acids. The CDR3 region is CASSLGLKNQPQHF. The DNA for the CDR3 is TGTGCCAGCAGCTTAGGACTGAAGAATCAGCCCCAGCATTTT.

This chain connects TRBV9 to TRBJ2-3, with D possibly being TRBD1 or TRBD2 (5 bases each). The CDR3 spans 16 residues. V was clipped by 1 base and J by 6 bases, with 18 bases between them. CDR1 and CDR2 from the germline V gene are SGDLS and YYNGEE. The CDR3 sequence: CASSVYTGTPGDTQYF. The CDR3 coding sequence is TGTGCCAGCAGCGTATACACCGGGACGCCTGGGGATACGCAGTATTTT.

The chain uses TRBV10-3 and TRBJ1-5; D not certain. This CDR3 spans 13 amino acids. Per germline, CDR1 ENHRY and CDR2 SYGVKD. Trimming took 0 bases from V and 8 from J, leaving 8 bases between them. CDR3 in DNA: TGTGCCATCAGTGAGTCACCCGAAGAGCCCCAGCATTTT. This codes for CAISESPEEPQHF.

Concerning this clone: This sample also contains other DNA sequences that code for the same CDR3. The V gene is TRBV27, the J gene TRBJ2-7, with 11 bases identical to TRBD1. V gave up 5 bases and J gave up 3 bases; unmatched junction bases: 6. The CDR3 contains 15 residues. In germline, CDR1 is MNHEY, CDR2 SMNVEV (reference sequence). CDR3 sequence (DNA): TGTGCCAGCAGTCCCCGTGGGACAGGGGGCTACGAGCAGTACTTC. Translation gives CASSPRGTGGYEQYF.

The gene calls are TRBV6-1 and TRBJ1-5; D perhaps matches TRBD1 (5 bases). Germline V gene data show CDR1 as MNHNS and CDR2 as SASEGT. This CDR3 is 13 amino acids long. V was pared by 2 bases and J by 6 bases, with 8 bases between. DNA of the CDR3: TGTGCCAGCAGTGAATACGGGGGTCAGCCCCAGCATTTT. Translated, it gives CASSEYGGQPQHF.